The rows below give T cell receptor beta chains drawn from one sample of a study of identical twins. TCRdb re-analysed the 5' RACE reads in MiXCR, keeping a single row per CDR3 protein. This sample has about 700,000 distinct CDR3 sequences; 5.5% to 6.5% occur once, and the top ten carry under 2%. Sequenced: naive T cells sorted from blood. These receptors originate from a man aged 18 to 29 in good health. CDR3s include the opening cysteine and the closing phenylalanine or tryptophan. The D gene is left open where the match is weak. Rows may omit the clone size; those that give it use once, few, many or a size class.

abundance	j_gene	v_gene	len	d_gene	CDR3nt	CDR3aa
.	TRBJ1-5	TRBV5-1	15	TRBD1	TGCGCCAGCAGCCTAGGACAGGGGGGACCTCAGCCCCAGCATTTT	CASSLGQGGPQPQHF
few	TRBJ2-3	TRBV4-3	13	.	TGCGCCAGCAGCCAGAGTATTACAGATACGCAGTATTTT	CASSQSITDTQYF
.	TRBJ2-2	TRBV30	13	.	TGTGCCTGGAGTCTCGGCCTAAAGTTGGAGCTGTTTTTT	CAWSLGLKLELFF
few	TRBJ2-7	TRBV4-2	15	.	TGTGCCAGCAGCCAAGAACCCCAGCCCCTCTACGAGCAGTACTTC	CASSQEPQPLYEQYF
many	TRBJ2-1	TRBV2	13	.	TGTGCCAGCAGTGGCCGGGACTCTAATGAGCAGTTCTTC	CASSGRDSNEQFF
many	TRBJ1-2	TRBV9	15	.	TGTGCCAGCAGCTTGGGGTTGAATGCTAACTATGGCTACACCTTC	CASSLGLNANYGYTF
.	TRBJ2-7	TRBV13	15	TRBD1	TGTGCCAGCAGCTCCCCCACCCAACAGGGGAACGAGCAGTACTTC	CASSSPTQQGNEQYF
few	TRBJ2-7	TRBV30	12	.	TGTGCCTGGAGTGTACCTTCGATCGAGCAGTACTTC	CAWSVPSIEQYF
many	TRBJ1-2	TRBV29-1	12	.	TGCAGCGCAAAAGGGGGAGGGGACGGCTACACCTTC	CSAKGGGDGYTF
many	TRBJ1-1	TRBV7-2	14	.	TGTGCCAGCAGCTTAGAGGTAGGCGGCACTGAAGCTTTCTTT	CASSLEVGGTEAFF
few	TRBJ2-5	TRBV25-1	17	TRBD2	TGTGCCAGCAGTGATGGGGCGGGAGGGCCCCCTGGGGAGACCCAGTACTTC	CASSDGAGGPPGETQYF
.	TRBJ2-7	TRBV7-2	15	.	TGTGCCAGCAGCTTTTTTCACTCAAGCTCCTACGAGCAGTACTTC	CASSFFHSSSYEQYF